A single sample is the source of the 5 T cell receptor beta chains below, sequenced in a study of spatial heterogeneity in lung cancer. TCRdb recomputed calls from the 5' RACE reads with MiXCR, one row per CDR3 protein. The sample consists of 22,000 or so distinct CDR3 sequences, less than 6% of them appearing once. Time point reported: sample taken at primary tumor resection. TCRs were sequenced from unsorted whole RNA of tumor, nontumor lung or PBMC. Here the sequenced sample was PBMCs, taken at surgery. The receptors were sampled from a male donor with early-stage non-small cell lung cancer.

This clonotype was seen repeatedly, ten times or more. CDR3 in DNA: TGCAGTGCCGCTAAGTGGAGCGGGAGAACAGATACGCAGTATTTT. It specifies CSAAKWSGRTDTQYF. The V and J genes are TRBV20-1 and TRBJ2-3; 8 nucleotides line up with TRBD2. The CDR3 runs to 15 residues. Trimming at V came to 6 bases and at J to 3 bases, leaving 11 bases not matched to a gene. Germline CDR1 reads DFQATT; CDR2 reads SNEGSKA (reference sequence).

This clonotype was found many times. The V gene is TRBV9, the J gene TRBJ2-3, with D possibly being TRBD1 (6 bases). CDR3 length: 16 residues. CDR1 is SGDLS, CDR2 YYNGEE, per germline. With 3 bases removed from V and 0 bases from J, the gap between germline ends came to 14 bases. The CDR3 sequence is CASSARQAYSTDTQYF. CDR3 nucleotides: TGTGCCAGCAGCGCTCGACAGGCCTATAGCACAGATACGCAGTATTTT.

The rearrangement uses TRBV3-2 and TRBJ2-1; TRBD2, the D gene given by the table, was not confirmed from the DNA. TRBV3-2 is an annotated pseudogene. The CDR3 consists of 14 residues. Written as DNA, the CDR3 is TGTGCCAGCAGCCTCCTCAGAGAGGGCGATGAGCAGTTCTTC. It codes for CASSLLREGDEQFF.

This clonotype was seen at least ten times. The CDR3 DNA sequence: TGTGCCAGCAGCTTGGGGCCTGAGCGGAGTAGCTACGAGCAGTACTTC. Protein product: CASSLGPERSSYEQYF. J is TRBJ2-7 and V is TRBV7-2, with D perhaps given as TRBD1 or TRBD2 (5 bases each). V was shortened by 3 bases and J by 3 bases, with 18 bases between the two germline ends. Germline V CDR1 and CDR2: SGHTA, FQGNSA. The CDR3 is 16 amino acids.

This clonotype was recorded many times. This chain uses TRBV28 with TRBJ1-2, with TRBD1 matching over 7 bases. This CDR3 has 13 residues. With 4 bases clipped from V and 8 bases from J, the junction kept 7 bases outside the gene matches. The germline CDR1 and CDR2 sequences are MDHEN and SYDVKM. In DNA form, the CDR3 reads TGTGCCAGCAGTTCAAGGGGGCGAGGCGGCTACACCTTC. It translates to CASSSRGRGGYTF.